This T cell receptor beta chain was documented in a study of blood T cells in healthy people across ages (dated by TCRdb to between 2015 and 2016). With respect to the entire study: In model experiments, template switching captured about one uniquely barcoded TCR beta cDNA molecule for every two T cells. Age-related changes in TCR beta repertoire diversity were measured in the study by deep sequencing normalized with unique cDNA molecular identifiers. Donors were grouped into four age groups: young (average approximately 16 years), middle-aged (over 35), aged (over 55) and long-lived (approximately 78). Donors of different ages were randomly distributed across sequencing lanes to avoid experimental bias. Two additional independent replicas of 1 million unique cDNA reads from the same blood draw were analyzed for two donors (one aged 18 to 30 and one aged 80 or older). Broad study findings and their caveats: Estimates of total diversity from one million sequenced T cells were regarded as lower bounds and underestimates. Observed TCR beta diversity correlated strongly with the percentage of naive T cells measured by flow cytometry. Because donor CMV infection status was unknown, age-related changes in expanded clonotypes were potentially confounded. Observed TCR beta diversity per million T cells fell roughly linearly with age, and a significant reduction was already apparent by age around 39. Because profiling used bulk unsorted PBMCs, naive and antigen-experienced compartments could not be compared conclusively. The long-lived group showed more naive CD4+ T cells, fewer expanded clones and increased TCR diversity than the aged group, suggesting age selection.

This clonotype was detected only once. Its antigen is not yet known. Base qualities were left out, and no much larger clone turns up one base away. Single-read evidence is weak. Spanning cysteine to phenylalanine, the CDR3 consists of 12 amino acids. Only the CDR3 region is kept as DNA, spanning 36 bases read in frame from base 1. Looking up the germline V gene (reference sequence) yields CDR1 DFQATT and CDR2 SNEGSKA. The germline ends are 11 bases apart after V is trimmed by 3 bases and J by 6 bases. The roughly 39 donors, aged about 6 to 95 years, were systemically healthy Caucasian individuals from Russia. Each donor gave about 10 milliliters of peripheral blood, drawn into EDTA-treated Vacutainer tubes. PBMCs were isolated by Ficoll-Paque density-gradient centrifugation, with at least 6 million obtained per sample. Total RNA was extracted from PBMCs with Trizol reagent, with at least 6 micrograms obtained per sample. The percentages of naive CD45RAhigh/CD27high T cells were determined by flow cytometry on a PBMC aliquot from every donor.

The library was produced with 5' RACE. Data came from an Illumina HiSeq 2500. A second PCR of roughly 7 to 11 cycles was performed with a sample-barcoded 5' primer and a J-beta primer mix. Each TCR beta cDNA molecule received a unique molecular identifier from a template-switch 5' adaptor carrying 12 random nucleotides. Each sample yielded at least 2.5 million CDR3-containing paired-end reads. The Mint cDNA synthesis kit, primed by a TRBC-specific oligonucleotide, was used to synthesize first-strand cDNA from all RNA. All cDNA was treated with uracil-DNA glycosylase and then went through a first 18-cycle PCR with the universal primers M1SS and BC2_uni_R. In the paper's pipeline: Each sample was normalized by randomly selecting 1 million high-quality reads, each carrying a distinct molecular identifier. Instead of being binned into consensus sequences, reads that shared molecular identifiers were thrown out. MiTCR, set to a Q25 quality threshold and the strictest error-elimination algorithm, was used for CDR3 identification, clonotype clustering and error correction. A nonparametric unseen species model with Euler transformation was used to estimate a lower bound on total TCR beta diversity. The public reads were quality trimmed at Q25 with fastp and then assembled into clones with MiXCR by TCRdb, keeping productive beta chains. Each entry merges the rows of one CDR3 protein and shows their most common DNA and genes. The V and J calls were not made by the authors but by TCRdb's processing. Across this sample there are around 1.5 million distinct CDR3 sequences, with 34% seen only once. Around 10% of the sample is taken by the ten largest.

The rearranged segments are TRBV20-1 and TRBJ1-2; the D gene remains uncertain. Sequencing was done on a sample of blood. The TCR sequence derives from a woman aged 25 to 39 in good health. The nucleotide sequence reads TGCAGTGCTAGTAGGGCCGGAGATGGCTACACCTTC. Its coded protein is CSASRAGDGYTF.